These 20 T cell receptor beta chains originate from one sample sequenced in a study of cytomegalovirus exposure and HLA in healthy donors. Amplification used 60 Vbeta primers and 13 Jbeta primers. Using immunoSEQ multiplex PCR, the repertoire was profiled, and TCRdb retains in-frame clones only, with some absent. The sample gives about 190,000 clones, approximately 84% of which show up once; around 0.27% is in the top ten. Sequencing input: PBMCs. The source of these receptors is a boy aged 5-17 years in good health and CMV-seronegative.

The rearrangement joins TRBV29-1 to TRBJ2-1; 14 bases match TRBD2. The CDR3 length is 14 residues. Trimming removed 4 bases from V and 7 bases from J; junction bases left unmatched: 3. The germline CDR1 and CDR2 sequences are SQVTM and ANQGSEA. CDR3: CSVGGTSGSNEQFF. CDR3 bases: TGCAGCGTTGGAGGGACTAGCGGGAGTAATGAGCAGTTCTTC.

The chain uses TRBV6-1 and TRBJ1-1; 10 bases align to TRBD1. This CDR3 region has 14 residues. V was clipped by 6 bases and J by 3 bases; unmatched bases: 4. The V gene's germline CDR1 is MNHNS and CDR2 SASEGT. CDR3 bases: TGTGCCAGCAGGACAGGGGGCTTCGACACTGAAGCTTTCTTT. Amino acids: CASRTGGFDTEAFF.

CDR3 DNA: TGTGCCAGCAGCCCACGGGGGAGGCACACTGAAGCTTTCTTT. Translated, it gives CASSPRGRHTEAFF. V and J are TRBV7-9 and TRBJ1-1; D is perhaps TRBD1 (5 bases). Trimming shortened V by 5 bases and J by 3 bases, and 13 bases separated the two germline ends. CDR3 size: 14 residues. The germline V gene has CDR1 SEHNR and CDR2 FQNEAQ (reference sequence).

The chain joins TRBV6-5 to TRBJ1-3, with 7 bases fitting TRBD1. This CDR3 has 15 amino acids. The V segment lost 6 bases and the J segment 0 bases; nucleotides outside the gene matches: 5. From germline, CDR1 is MNHEY and CDR2 SVGAGI. This chain's CDR3 is CASRRDSVSGNTIYF. CDR3 DNA: TGTGCCAGCAGACGGGACAGCGTCTCTGGAAACACCATATATTTT.

As for this clone: In the same sample, other DNA sequences code for this CDR3. The chain is built from TRBV6-5 and TRBJ1-2, with D possibly matching TRBD1 (5 bases). With 5 bases removed from V and 2 bases from J, the gap between germline ends came to 6 bases. The CDR3 extends over 12 amino acids. Per germline, CDR1 MNHEY and CDR2 SVGAGI. This CDR3 is CASSRGNYGYTF. CDR3 bases: TGTGCCAGCAGTCGGGGGAACTATGGCTACACCTTC.

The chain recombines TRBV9 with TRBJ2-3; 8 nucleotides align to TRBD2. The ends lost 1 base at V and 3 bases at J; junction bases unmatched: 4. CDR3 length: 15 residues. The germline V gene has CDR1 SGDLS and CDR2 YYNGEE. The CDR3 sequence: CASSVLSGATDTQYF. DNA of the CDR3: TGTGCCAGCAGCGTACTTAGCGGGGCTACAGATACGCAGTATTTT.

The rearrangement links TRBV9 to TRBJ2-2; D gene ambiguous. Germline values: CDR1 SGDLS, CDR2 YYNGEE. The CDR3 is 13 amino acids. The V end was cut by 0 bases, the J end by 7 bases, with 7 bases between. CDR3 sequence: CASSVAPGGELFF. CDR3 DNA sequence: TGTGCCAGCAGCGTAGCCCCGGGCGGGGAGCTGTTTTTT. The full variable domain, in which reference TRBV9 and TRBJ2-2 provide the parts outside the CDR3, is DSGVTQTPKHLITATGQRVTLRCSPRSGDLSVYWYQQSLDQGLQFLIQYYNGEERAKGNILERFSAQQFPDLHSELNLSSLELGDSALYFCASSVAPGGELFFGEGSRLTVL.

This clone was observed a few times. V gene TRBV27 combines with J gene TRBJ2-5; 9 bases map to TRBD2. Germline assignment: CDR1 MNHEY and CDR2 SMNVEV (reference sequence). J gave up 5 bases and V 8 bases, and 18 bases lay outside the gene matches. This CDR3 is 17 amino acids long. The chain's CDR3 is CASAGGGRDPVAETQYF. DNA for the CDR3: TGTGCCAGCGCGGGTGGCGGGAGGGACCCCGTCGCTGAGACCCAGTACTTC.

The chain combines TRBV30 with TRBJ1-6; D possibly corresponds to TRBD1 (5 bases). The CDR3 has 15 residues. Germline CDR1 GTSNPN, CDR2 SVGIG (reference sequence). Between the trimmed V and J ends, which lost 4 bases and 2 bases, there was a span of 12 bases. The CDR3 DNA sequence: TGTGCCTGGAAGATGGGGGGACCCTATAATTCACCCCTCCACTTT. Amino acids: CAWKMGGPYNSPLHF.

This chain links TRBV29-1 with TRBJ2-3, with TRBD2 matching over 10 bases. Germline CDR1 reads SQVTM; CDR2 reads ANQGSEA. Trimming cost V 6 bases and J 3 bases; bases outside gene matches: 9. The CDR3 totals 15 residues. CDR3 sequence reads: CSVAGGSIGTDTQYF. CDR3 sequence (DNA): TGCAGCGTAGCGGGAGGGAGTATCGGGACAGATACGCAGTATTTT.

The rearrangement links TRBV7-9 to TRBJ2-2; possibly TRBD2 for D (5 bases). Germline lookup yields CDR1 SEHNR and CDR2 FQNEAQ (reference sequence). Trimming shortened V by 2 bases and J by 0 bases, and 13 bases separated the two germline ends. The CDR3 extends over 17 amino acids. The CDR3 DNA sequence: TGTGCCAGCAGCTTATTCGGGAAATTCGCGAACACCGGGGAGCTGTTTTTT. Residues: CASSLFGKFANTGELFF.

This rearrangement joins TRBV15 to TRBJ1-1; D possibly corresponds to TRBD1 (5 bases). V lost 3 bases and J 1 base, leaving 12 bases between the germline ends. The CDR3 loop spans 15 amino acids. In germline, CDR1 is LNHNV, CDR2 YYDKDF (reference sequence). The CDR3 coding sequence is TGTGCCACCAGCAGCCCCGGAAGGGGGAACACTGAAGCTTTCTTT. Translation: CATSSPGRGNTEAFF.

The chain joins TRBV28 to TRBJ2-7; D might be TRBD1 (5 bases). Germline V lookup: CDR1 MDHEN, CDR2 SYDVKM. The CDR3 is 13 residues long. V lost 10 bases, J lost 3 bases, and 16 bases lay in between. CDR3 DNA sequence: TGTGCCACCCGAACGGACAACTTCTACGAGCAGTACTTC. Its translation: CATRTDNFYEQYF.

Comments on this clone: An end of the junction differs from the germline gene, which may be a read error. This chain links TRBV7-9 with TRBJ2-7; 12 bases match TRBD1. The CDR3 runs to 19 residues. Looked up from germline, CDR1 is SEHNR and CDR2 is FQNEAQ (reference sequence). The CDR3 DNA follows: TGTTCCAGCAGCCCCCTCTCGGGACAGGGGGCGCCTCCCCCCTACGAGCAGTACTTC. It encodes CSSSPLSGQGAPPPYEQYF.

This sequence joins TRBV18 and TRBJ1-4; D not resolved. The germline V gene encodes CDR1 KGHSH and CDR2 LQKENI. Trimming pared 4 bases from V and 7 bases from J, leaving 13 bases between. The CDR3 is 14 residues long. The CDR3 is CASSLRELGEKLFF. DNA of the CDR3: TGTGCCAGCTCACTAAGGGAGTTGGGTGAAAAACTGTTTTTT.

This chain uses TRBV27 with TRBJ2-1, with 9 positions matching TRBD1. Germline lookup yields CDR1 MNHEY and CDR2 SMNVEV (reference sequence). The CDR3 totals 18 residues. Losses at the gene ends were 3 bases for V and 5 bases for J; bases not matched to a gene: 14. CDR3 sequence (DNA): TGTGCCAGCAGTTTCCCCACCAGAGACAGGGGGGGTCACAATGAGCAGTTCTTC. It is translated as CASSFPTRDRGGHNEQFF.

This chain uses TRBV7-9 with TRBJ2-5, with 8 nucleotides matching TRBD2. V shed 6 bases, J shed 5 bases, and the junction held 8 bases outside the gene matches. Germline values: CDR1 SEHNR, CDR2 FQNEAQ (reference sequence). This CDR3 region has 14 residues. The CDR3 bases are TGTGCCAGCAGTAGAAGCGGGAGAGACGAGACCCAGTACTTC. Amino acids: CASSRSGRDETQYF.

The chain has TRBV19 and TRBJ1-3; the D is unclear. V shed 6 bases and J shed 0 bases, with 6 bases lying between them. This CDR3 region has 13 residues. The germline CDR1 and CDR2 sequences are LNHDA and SQIVND (reference sequence). CDR3 protein: CASRPGSGNTIYF. In DNA form, the CDR3 reads TGTGCCAGTAGGCCCGGCTCTGGAAACACCATATATTTT.

This chain uses TRBV2 with TRBJ2-1; TRBD2 matches 7 bases. CDR1 and CDR2 from the germline V gene are SNHLY and FYNNEI. This CDR3 has 16 amino acids. The trim removed 7 bases at V and 2 bases at J, leaving 11 bases unmatched. DNA of the CDR3: TGTGCCAGCACCAAAACGGGCGGGAGTACCTACAATGAGCAGTTCTTC. It encodes CASTKTGGSTYNEQFF.

J is TRBJ2-7 and V is TRBV6-6; D is undetermined. V dropped 2 bases and J dropped 0 bases, with 11 bases sitting between them. CDR3 length: 15 amino acids. Germline loops: CDR1 MNHNY, CDR2 SVGAGI (reference sequence). CDR3 residues: CASSYLGPSSYEQYF. CDR3 DNA: TGTGCCAGCAGTTACCTTGGGCCGAGCTCCTACGAGCAGTACTTC.